This TCR beta chain originates from a study of cytomegalovirus exposure and HLA in healthy donors. Study context: Unique TCR beta sequences numbering some 120 million came from 150 million to 200 million T cells in an earlier analysis. Overall study findings and caveats: Rare sequences made up most TCRs, while some public TCRs were found in many donors. Follow-up analysis seemed to connect common viral pathogens with several of the most significant clusters identified.

The PCR made use of 60 Vbeta and 13 Jbeta primers. The assay was immunoSEQ multiplex PCR, and TCRdb's table has in-frame clones only and misses some. This table has about 190,000 clones, roughly 81% appearing once. Donors had nominal health at sampling but likely had unrecorded immune exposures. After removal of 2 bases from V and 1 base from J, the junction contained 6 bases not matched to a gene. The CDR3 totals 18 residues. Germline V lookup: CDR1 SGHKS, CDR2 YYEKEE (reference sequence). The table lists this clone with a few counts. The target antigen is unknown. This TCR came from a woman aged 25 to 39 in good health and CMV-seropositive. This chain joins TRBV5-5 and TRBJ2-1; 13 bases are a match to TRBD2. The sequenced sample consisted of PBMCs. CDR3 nucleotide sequence: TGTGCCAGCAGCTTCCTAGGGACTAGCGGGGTATCCTACAATGAGCAGTTCTTC. It is translated as CASSFLGTSGVSYNEQFF.